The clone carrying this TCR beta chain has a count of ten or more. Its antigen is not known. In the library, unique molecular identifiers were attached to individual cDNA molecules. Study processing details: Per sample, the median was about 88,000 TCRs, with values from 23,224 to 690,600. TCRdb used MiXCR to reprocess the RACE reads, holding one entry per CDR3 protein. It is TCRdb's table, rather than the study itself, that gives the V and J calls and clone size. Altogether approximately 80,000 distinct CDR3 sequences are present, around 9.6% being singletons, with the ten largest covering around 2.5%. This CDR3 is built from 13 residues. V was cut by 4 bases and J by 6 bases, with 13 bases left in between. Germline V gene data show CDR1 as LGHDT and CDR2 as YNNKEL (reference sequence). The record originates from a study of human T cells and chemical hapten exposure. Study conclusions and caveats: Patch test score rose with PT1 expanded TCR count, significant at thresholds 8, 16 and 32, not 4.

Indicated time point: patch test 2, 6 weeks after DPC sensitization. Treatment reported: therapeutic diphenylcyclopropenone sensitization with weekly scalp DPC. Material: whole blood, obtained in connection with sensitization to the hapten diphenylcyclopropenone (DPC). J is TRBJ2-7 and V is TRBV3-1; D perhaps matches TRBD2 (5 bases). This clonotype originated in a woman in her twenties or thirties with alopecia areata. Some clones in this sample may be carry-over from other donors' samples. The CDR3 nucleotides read TGTGCCAGCAGCCCCGGCAGCGGTTTCGAGCAGTACTTC. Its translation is CASSPGSGFEQYF.